Here is one T cell receptor (beta chain) with its context. This specimen comes from a study of technical replicates of blood from a few donors. The protocol was immunoSEQ multiplex PCR, while the TCRdb copy is restricted to in-frame clones and leaves out a portion. The sample lists more than 65,000 clones, roughly 91% occurring once. The CDR3 loop spans 18 amino acids. The V gene's germline CDR1 is MNHEY and CDR2 SMNVEV (reference sequence). V dropped 8 bases and J dropped 0 bases, with 25 bases sitting between them. Specimen: T cells isolated from PBMCs. The receptor was isolated from a human donor in good health. This chain links TRBV27 with TRBJ1-1; tentative D call: TRBD1 (5 bases). CDR3 sequence reads: CASRYDASRGNMNTEAFF. CDR3 in DNA: TGTGCCAGCCGTTATGACGCCTCGCGGGGGAACATGAACACTGAAGCTTTCTTT.